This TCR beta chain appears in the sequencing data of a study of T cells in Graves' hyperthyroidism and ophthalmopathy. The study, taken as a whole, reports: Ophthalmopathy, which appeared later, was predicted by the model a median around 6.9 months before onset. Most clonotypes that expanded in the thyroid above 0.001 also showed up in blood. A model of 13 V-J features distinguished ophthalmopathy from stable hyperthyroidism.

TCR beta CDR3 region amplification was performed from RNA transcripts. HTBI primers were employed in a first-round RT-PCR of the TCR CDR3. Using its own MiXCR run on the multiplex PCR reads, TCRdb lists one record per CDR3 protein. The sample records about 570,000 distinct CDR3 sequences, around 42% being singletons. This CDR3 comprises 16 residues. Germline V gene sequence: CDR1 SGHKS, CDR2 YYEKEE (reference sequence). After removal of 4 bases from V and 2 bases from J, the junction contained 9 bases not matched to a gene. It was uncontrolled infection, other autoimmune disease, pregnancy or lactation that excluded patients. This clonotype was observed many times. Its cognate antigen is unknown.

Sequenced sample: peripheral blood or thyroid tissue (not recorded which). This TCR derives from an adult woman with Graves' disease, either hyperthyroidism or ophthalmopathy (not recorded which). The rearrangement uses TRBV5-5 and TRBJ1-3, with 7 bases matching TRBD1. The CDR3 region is CASSTQTGQAGNTIYF. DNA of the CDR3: TGTGCCAGCAGCACCCAGACAGGGCAGGCTGGAAACACCATATATTTT. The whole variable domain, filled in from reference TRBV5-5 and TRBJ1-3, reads DAGVTQSPTHLIKTRGQQVTLRCSPISGHKSVSWYQQVLGQGPQFIFQYYEKEERGRGNFPDRFSARQFPNYSSELNVNALLLGDSALYLCASSTQTGQAGNTIYFGEGSWLTVV.